The TCR beta chain under discussion was sequenced for a study of T cells after yellow fever vaccination. In the study overall: Those fractions that held only low numbers of cells were prepared using the SMART-Seq v4 Ultra Low Input RNA kit. Regarding the study as a whole: Some clonotypes, a small share, were shared between CD4 and CD8 compartments. Though it reached lower strength, the secondary response hit its peak faster, day 5 versus 15.

TCR cDNA was made by 5'RACE template switching, adding a universal primer site and UMIs. TCRdb re-called the 5' RACE reads through MiXCR, storing one row per CDR3 protein. The sample lists 550,000 or so distinct CDR3 sequences; roughly 21% were seen once. The CDR3 runs 14 residues. The germline gives CDR1 SGHTA, CDR2 FQGNSA. Trimming took off 4 bases at V and 2 bases at J, with 12 bases between the two ends. This clonotype has just a few counts. Its antigen is not known. The V and J genes are TRBV7-2 and TRBJ2-7; D ambiguous. Sequenced here: PBMCs, sampled 15 days after the yellow fever booster vaccination. The receptor's source is a man between 25 and 39 years old who received the YFV17D yellow fever vaccine. This CDR3 is CASSSGLTPYEQYF. The CDR3 nucleotides read TGTGCCAGCAGCTCGGGTCTTACTCCCTACGAGCAGTACTTC.